Shown below are 7 T cell receptor beta chains from a single sample sequenced in a study of technical replicates of blood from a handful of donors. Libraries were prepared by immunoSEQ multiplex PCR; TCRdb keeps only in-frame clonotypes and omits some of them. There are about 76,000 clones in the sample; 80% to 90% occur only once, and under 5.5% lies in the top ten. The sequenced material came from PBMCs. The receptor set was obtained from a human donor in good health. Some clones in this sample may be carry-over from other donors' samples.

This clone was seen once. The genes are TRBV15 and TRBJ1-1, with D possibly TRBD1 on 6 matching bases. Germline CDR1 and CDR2: LNHNV and YYDKDF (reference sequence). Trimming stripped 4 bases from V and 3 bases from J, with 9 bases between. The CDR3 runs to 13 residues. The CDR3 spells CATSKRQDTEAFF. The CDR3 nucleotides read TGTGCCACCAGCAAAAGACAGGACACTGAAGCTTTCTTT.

This clone was picked up one time. The J gene is TRBJ2-2, the V gene TRBV5-6, with D possibly being TRBD2 (6 bases). The ends were cut back, 2 bases at V and 4 bases at J, with 12 bases in the middle. The CDR3 totals 15 residues. Germline V gene sequence: CDR1 SGHDT, CDR2 YYEEEE. CDR3 nucleotides: TGTGCCAGCAGCTTTGGGCTGGAGGGCACCGGGGAGCTGTTTTTT. Amino acid sequence: CASSFGLEGTGELFF.

This clone was detected only a few times. The chain combines TRBV4-1 with TRBJ1-1; no definite D call. The CDR3 totals 15 residues. The germline gives CDR1 MGHRA, CDR2 YSYEKL. Trimming stripped 0 bases from V and 5 bases from J, with 13 bases between. The CDR3 DNA sequence: TGCGCCAGCAGCCAAGATACCATCGCGTGGACTGAAGCTTTCTTT. Encoded protein: CASSQDTIAWTEAFF.

The rearrangement joins TRBV5-8 to TRBJ1-5; D is unclear. The CDR3 covers 15 residues. Per the germline V gene, CDR1 is SGHTS and CDR2 is YDEGEE. Trimming removed 1 base at V and 2 bases at J, with 10 bases between. CDR3 sequence: CASSLLGPRNQPQHF. CDR3 nucleotide sequence: TGTGCCAGCAGCTTGTTGGGCCCCCGCAATCAGCCCCAGCATTTT.

CDR3 in DNA: TGTGCCAGCAGCCTGGGGGGGAGCTCCTATAATTCACCCCTCCACTTT. This translates into CASSLGGSSYNSPLHF. The V gene is TRBV7-2, the J gene TRBJ1-6; D perhaps matches TRBD1 (5 bases). V shed 5 bases and J shed 0 bases, with 11 bases lying between them. CDR3 length: 16 amino acids. The germline gives CDR1 SGHTA, CDR2 FQGNSA.

In its sample, this clone was seen a few times. V and J are TRBV7-9 and TRBJ2-7, with D hard to call. This CDR3 region has 12 residues. The V gene lost 3 bases and the J gene lost 2 bases, with 5 bases spanning the gap. The germline V gene encodes CDR1 SEHNR and CDR2 FQNEAQ (reference sequence). CDR3 amino acids: CASSFGAYEQYF. CDR3 DNA sequence: TGTGCCAGCAGCTTCGGTGCCTACGAGCAGTACTTC.

J is TRBJ2-7 and V is TRBV5-1; 7 bases map to TRBD2. The CDR3 is 13 amino acids. Germline-derived CDR1 and CDR2 are SGHRS and YFSETQ. V dropped 8 bases and J dropped 3; count of bases not matched to a gene: 8. The CDR3 nucleotides read TGCGCCAGTTCTCGCGGGAGCAGCTACGAGCAGTACTTC. It is translated as CASSRGSSYEQYF.